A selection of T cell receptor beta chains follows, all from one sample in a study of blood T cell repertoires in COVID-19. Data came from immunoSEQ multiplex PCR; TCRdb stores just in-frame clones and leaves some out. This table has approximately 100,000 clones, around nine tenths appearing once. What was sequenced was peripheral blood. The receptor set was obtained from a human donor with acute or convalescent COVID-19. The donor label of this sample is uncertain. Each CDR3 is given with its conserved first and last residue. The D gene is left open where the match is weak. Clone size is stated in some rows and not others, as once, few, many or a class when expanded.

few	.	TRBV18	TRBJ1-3	TGTGCCAGCTCACCCCGGGGAGGGGCTGGAAACACCATATATTTT	CASSPRGGAGNTIYF
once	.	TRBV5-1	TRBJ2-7	TGCGCCAGCAGCTCGGTCTACGAGCAGTACTTC	CASSSVYEQYF
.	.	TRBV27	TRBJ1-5	TGTGCCAGCAGTTTAGGGCGTAGCAATCAGCCCCAGCATTTT	CASSLGRSNQPQHF
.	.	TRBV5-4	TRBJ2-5	TGTGCCAGCAGCTGGCCCCAAGAGACCCAGTACTTC	CASSWPQETQYF
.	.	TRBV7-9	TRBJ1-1	TGTGCCAGCAGGACCCGGGGTAGTGGGGACACTGAAGCTTTCTTT	CASRTRGSGDTEAFF
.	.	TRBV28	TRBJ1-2	TGTGCCAGCAGTCCGACGCGGGGCTACACCTTC	CASSPTRGYTF
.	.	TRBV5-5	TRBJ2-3	TGTGCCAGCAGCTTGGCGAGACAGCTACTAGCAGCAGATACGCAGTATTTT	CASSLARQLLAADTQYF
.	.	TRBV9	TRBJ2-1	TGTGCCAGCAACCCTTACCGGGGTAACGACAATGAGCAGTTCTTC	CASNPYRGNDNEQFF
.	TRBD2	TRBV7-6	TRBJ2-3	TGTGCCAGCAGCTTTGGGCTAGCGGGGGGACTTAGCACAGATACGCAGTATTTT	CASSFGLAGGLSTDTQYF
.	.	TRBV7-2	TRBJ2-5	TGTGCCAGCAGCTACCAGCGGAGGGAGACCCAGTACTTC	CASSYQRRETQYF
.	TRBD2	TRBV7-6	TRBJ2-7	TGTGCCAGCAGCTTTAGCGGGAGTGCGTACGAGCAGTACTTC	CASSFSGSAYEQYF
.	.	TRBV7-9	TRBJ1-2	TGTGCCAGCAGCGCTCGACTCCAGAACTATGGCTACACCTTC	CASSARLQNYGYTF
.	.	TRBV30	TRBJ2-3	TGTGCCTGGAGTGGGGACAAGCAGTATTTT	CAWSGDKQYF
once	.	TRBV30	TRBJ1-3	TGTGCCTGGAGTGTTTGGTCAGGTTTCGGAAACACCATATATTTT	CAWSVWSGFGNTIYF
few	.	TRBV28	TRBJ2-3	TGTGCCAGCAGTCGGACTAGCACAGATACGCAGTATTTT	CASSRTSTDTQYF
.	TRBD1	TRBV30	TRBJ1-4	TGTGCCTGGAGGCTGACAGGGGGATTTGAAAAACTGTTTTTT	CAWRLTGGFEKLFF
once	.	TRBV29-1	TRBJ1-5	TGCAGCGTCAGGGATAGCAATCAGCCCCAGCATTTT	CSVRDSNQPQHF
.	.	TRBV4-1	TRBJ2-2	TGCGCCAGCAGCCAAGTAGTACAGGGACGTACCGGGGAGCTGTTTTTT	CASSQVVQGRTGELFF
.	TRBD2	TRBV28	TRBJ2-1	TGTGCCAGCAGTTCGCCTGCGGGACTAGTGTACAATGAGCAGTTCTTC	CASSSPAGLVYNEQFF
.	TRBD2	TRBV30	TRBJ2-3	TGTGCCTACGCGCGGGGGAGGGGACCAGATACGCAGTATTTT	CAYARGRGPDTQYF
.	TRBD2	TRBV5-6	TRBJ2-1	TGTGCCAGCAGCCGCCGAAGGACTAGCGGCTACAATGAGCAGTTCTTC	CASSRRRTSGYNEQFF
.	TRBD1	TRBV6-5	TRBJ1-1	TGTGCCAGCAGACTTTTTACAGGGGATACTGAAGCTTTCTTT	CASRLFTGDTEAFF
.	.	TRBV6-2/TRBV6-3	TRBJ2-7	TGTGCCAGCAGTTACCCCTTTTCCCGGGGATCCTACGAGCAGTACTTC	CASSYPFSRGSYEQYF
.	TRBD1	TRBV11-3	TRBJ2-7	TGTGCCAGCAGCTTAGGGGGGACAGCGGACCTCTACGAGCAGTACTTC	CASSLGGTADLYEQYF
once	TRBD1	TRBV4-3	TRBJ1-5	TGCGCCAGCAGCCAAGAGCTTGGACAGGGATATCAGCCCCAGCATTTT	CASSQELGQGYQPQHF
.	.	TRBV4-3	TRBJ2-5	TGCGCCAGCAGCCAAGATCTCCTAGTCGAGGGGGACGGGTGGGAGACCCAGTACTTC	CASSQDLLVEGDGWETQYF
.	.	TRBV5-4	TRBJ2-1	TGTGCCAGCAGCTGGGTACAGGCCGATGAGCAGTTCTTC	CASSWVQADEQFF
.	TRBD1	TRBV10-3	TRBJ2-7	TGTGCCATCAGGCCAGGGGGTTCCTACGAGCAGTACTTC	CAIRPGGSYEQYF
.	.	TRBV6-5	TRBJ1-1	TGTGCCAGTTCCTGGGGCGCGAACACTGAAGCTTTCTTT	CASSWGANTEAFF